The 15 T cell receptor beta chains below were found in one sample sequenced in a study of OX40 agonist ivuxolimab in advanced cancers. Assay: immunoSEQ multiplex PCR; the TCRdb copy retains only in-frame clones and omits some. Here the sample spans roughly 68,000 clones, 75% to 85% being singletons. Source: CD4+ or CD8+ T cells sorted from blood, taken in a trial of the OX40 agonist ivuxolimab. Receptors originate from an adult with an advanced solid tumor such as melanoma, head and neck, liver or kidney cancer.

In its sample, this clone was seen a few times. The chain employs TRBV4-1 and TRBJ1-2; perhaps TRBD1 as D (6 bases). This CDR3 is 17 amino acids long. With 2 bases removed from V and 3 bases from J, the gap between germline ends came to 19 bases. Per germline, CDR1 MGHRA and CDR2 YSYEKL. This chain's CDR3 is CASSQPLRRGRDYGYTF. The CDR3 nucleotides read TGCGCCAGCAGCCAACCCCTCCGGCGGGGGCGAGACTATGGCTACACCTTC.

V usage is TRBV2 and J usage is TRBJ2-7, with 13 bases aligning to TRBD2. V dropped 7 bases and J dropped 7; count of bases not matched to a gene: 7. In germline, CDR1 is SNHLY, CDR2 FYNNEI. The CDR3 totals 14 residues. Here the CDR3 DNA reads TGTGCCAGCAATGGGACTAGCGGGATTGGAGAGCAGTACTTC. Residues: CASNGTSGIGEQYF.

In regard to this clone: One end of the junction varies from germline; a read error may be responsible. The chain employs TRBV10-3 and TRBJ2-5; TRBD1 is a possible D gene (5 bases). The germline V gene has CDR1 ENHRY and CDR2 SYGVKD. The CDR3 contains 13 residues. DNA of the CDR3: TGTGCCATCAGTGAGTCCGGGCAGGGTTCGCCACACTTC. As protein: CAISESGQGSPHF.

The count of this clone is one. The V call is TRBV2, the J call TRBJ1-4; no clear D. Germline V CDR1 and CDR2: SNHLY, FYNNEI. Between the trimmed V and J ends, which lost 2 bases and 3 bases, there was a span of 13 bases. The CDR3 spans 16 residues. The CDR3 nucleotides are TGTGCCAGCAGTGAATATATTCGGGGAGCTAATGAAAAACTGTTTTTT. Amino acid sequence: CASSEYIRGANEKLFF.

This clone is medium-sized within its sample. Other DNA sequences in this sample translate to the same CDR3. The chain's CDR3 is CASSAGTSGYTF. DNA of the CDR3: TGTGCCAGCAGTGCTGGGACTTCTGGCTACACCTTC. The J gene is TRBJ1-2, the V gene TRBV2; a possible D gene is TRBD1 (5 bases). CDR1 is SNHLY, CDR2 FYNNEI, per germline. This CDR3 is built from 12 residues. V gave up 4 bases and J gave up 7 bases, with 10 bases separating them.

This clone appeared a single time. The rearrangement joins TRBV5-4 to TRBJ2-2; D is tentatively TRBD1 or TRBD2 (5 bases each). Trimming removed 0 bases at V and 3 bases at J, with 9 bases between. CDR3 length: 15 residues. CDR1 and CDR2 (germline): SGHNT, YYREEE (reference sequence). This chain's CDR3 is CASSLGRGDTGELFF. The CDR3 nucleotides are TGTGCCAGCAGCTTGGGACGGGGCGACACCGGGGAGCTGTTTTTT.

The V and J genes are TRBV2 and TRBJ2-1, with 7 bases lining up with TRBD2. This CDR3 has 14 residues. Germline loops: CDR1 SNHLY, CDR2 FYNNEI. The V and J ends lost 8 bases and 4 bases, in that order; junction bases with no gene match: 8. Written as DNA, the CDR3 is TGTGCCAGCGGGATAGCGGGCCGATACAATGAGCAGTTCTTC. It specifies CASGIAGRYNEQFF.

V is TRBV29-1 and J is TRBJ1-4; 7 positions match TRBD1. The CDR3 length is 13 residues. With 5 bases clipped from V and 5 bases from J, the junction kept 5 bases outside the gene matches. Germline loops: CDR1 SQVTM, CDR2 ANQGSEA. The CDR3, as DNA: TGCAGCGTTACCGGGACAGCGAATGAAAAACTGTTTTTT. This gives the protein CSVTGTANEKLFF.

The rearrangement joins TRBV30 to TRBJ2-5, with TRBD1 identical over 8 bases. The CDR3 runs to 13 residues. V dropped 3 bases and J dropped 5; count of bases not matched to a gene: 5. Germline CDR1 GTSNPN, CDR2 SVGIG (reference sequence). The CDR3 DNA sequence: TGTGCCTGGAGGAGACAGGGGATTGAGACCCAGTACTTC. Translation gives CAWRRQGIETQYF.

J is TRBJ2-7 and V is TRBV11-3; TRBD1 is a possible D gene (7 bases). CDR3 size: 15 residues. V lost 0 bases and J 3 bases, leaving 12 bases between the germline ends. Germline V gene lookup returns CDR1 SGHNT and CDR2 YENEEA. The DNA for the CDR3 is TGTGCCAGCAGCTTAGAGGCAGGGGGGATCTACGAGCAGTACTTC. This sequence encodes CASSLEAGGIYEQYF.

This chain links TRBV28 with TRBJ2-1; 9 bases align to TRBD1. CDR1 and CDR2 (germline): MDHEN, SYDVKM. The CDR3 length is 15 residues. With 5 bases clipped from V and 6 bases from J, the junction kept 8 bases outside the gene matches. CDR3 protein: CASSVPGQGSNEQFF. CDR3 nucleotide sequence: TGTGCCAGCAGTGTACCGGGACAGGGAAGCAATGAGCAGTTCTTC. The full variable domain, with the rest looked up from reference TRBV28 and TRBJ2-1, is DVKVTQSSRYLVKRTGEKVFLECVQDMDHENMFWYRQDPGLGLRLIYFSYDVKMKEKGDIPEGYSVSREKKERFSLILESASTNQTSMYLCASSVPGQGSNEQFFGPGTRLTVL.

This clone appeared once. The chain has TRBV11-2 and TRBJ2-1, with TRBD2 matching over 7 bases. The germline CDR1 and CDR2 sequences are SGHAT and FQNNGV. V trimming: 2 bases; J trimming: 9 bases; junction bases outside the gene matches: 10. The CDR3 totals 15 residues. The CDR3 region is CASSLLSGSSGEQFF. CDR3 coding DNA: TGTGCCAGCAGCTTACTTAGCGGGTCCTCGGGTGAGCAGTTCTTC.

This chain joins TRBV4-3 and TRBJ2-1; 11 bases match TRBD2. The CDR3 runs to 17 residues. The V gene's germline CDR1 is LGHNA and CDR2 YSLEER. Trimming removed 4 bases from V and 7 bases from J; junction bases left unmatched: 12. This CDR3 is CASSLLLAGEIGNEQFF. The CDR3 nucleotides are TGCGCCAGCAGCCTTCTACTAGCGGGAGAGATTGGGAATGAGCAGTTCTTC.

The chain recombines TRBV28 with TRBJ1-3, with 7 bases fitting TRBD1. CDR3 length: 16 amino acids. Per the germline V gene, CDR1 is MDHEN and CDR2 is SYDVKM. The trim removed 6 bases at V and 0 bases at J, leaving 8 bases unmatched. The CDR3 sequence is CASRDDRDYSGNTIYF. The CDR3 DNA sequence: TGTGCCAGCAGGGATGACAGGGATTACTCTGGAAACACCATATATTTT.

The chain uses TRBV4-3 and TRBJ1-2, with D maybe TRBD1 (5 bases). Between the trimmed V and J ends, which lost 0 bases and 3 bases, there was a span of 17 bases. The germline V gene has CDR1 LGHNA and CDR2 YSLEER. The CDR3 runs to 17 residues. CDR3 loop: CASSQDHGAGGDYGYTF. CDR3 nucleotide sequence: TGCGCCAGCAGCCAAGATCACGGCGCTGGGGGGGACTATGGCTACACCTTC.